The entry below gives a single TCR beta chain sequence along with its context. The table came from immunoSEQ multiplex PCR; TCRdb's copy has only in-frame clones and leaves some out. The table records around 370,000 clones, 90% to 98% of them present only once. This entry belongs to a study of shared clonotypes between healthy human individuals. Study information: The people who gave samples were a couple of women and a few men aged 18 to 49.

J gave up 5 bases and V 5 bases, and 6 bases lay outside the gene matches. This CDR3 comprises 14 residues. The V gene's germline CDR1 is SGHVS and CDR2 FQNEAQ. There were no recent acute infections or vaccinations among the donors, who were healthy HIV-negative adults. The sequence derives from a man in his thirties or forties in good health. The sample was memory CD8+ T cells sorted from blood. Subset indicated: CD45RO+ cells pooled with CCR7-negative TemRA cells. The chain recombines TRBV7-8 with TRBJ1-2; TRBD1 matches at 9 bases. Here the CDR3 reads CASSETGGRYGYTF. CDR3 bases: TGTGCCAGCAGCGAGACAGGGGGGCGGTATGGCTACACCTTC.